The clone carrying this T cell receptor (beta chain) was observed a single time. Its target is unknown. The sample originates from a study of T cells in narcolepsy. As for the study in general: Healthy controls were enrolled alongside patients with narcolepsy type 1 or type 2. Notes on the study in general: No autoreactive T cell clone sequences appeared in some memory CD4+ repertoires. Healthy controls reportedly lacked the autoreactive clonotypes serially found in patients' blood. Comparing one patient's CSF and blood CD4+ clonotypes highlighted HCRT- and TRIB2-specific autoreactive clonotypes.

The length of the CDR3 is 16 residues. The germline V gene has CDR1 GTSNPN and CDR2 SVGIG (reference sequence). V lost 2 bases to trimming and J lost 7 bases; unmatched junction nucleotides: 8. TCRdb keeps only in-frame clones here, not all; method: immunoSEQ multiplex PCR. There are about 24,000 clones in the sample; about 85% occur only once, and 1.3% lies in the top ten. The clonotype was recovered from a human donor with narcolepsy. The rearrangement links TRBV30 to TRBJ2-2, with 12 positions matching TRBD2. The sequencing input was CD45RA- memory CD4+ T cells from PBMCs. The CDR3 coding sequence is TGTGCCTGGAGTTCCACTAGCGGGAGGTTCGGCGGGGAGCTGTTTTTT. Its translation: CAWSSTSGRFGGELFF.